The TCR beta chain under discussion was sequenced for a study of breast tumors, draining lymph nodes, adjacent tissues. Notes on the study in general: Luminal-like breast cancer showed significantly greater tumor-nontumor repertoire similarity than basal-like breast cancer did. Tumors had less TCR diversity than lymph nodes, more than nontumor tissue.

This clonotype was found many times. The antigen is not known. This CDR3 has 15 residues. Trimming cost V 1 base and J 4 bases, with 13 bases left between them. Germline CDR1 and CDR2: LGHDT and YNNKEL (reference sequence). Breast cancer patients provided tissue from their axillary draining lymph nodes. TCRdb redid the calling of the multiplex PCR reads with MiXCR, one entry per CDR3 protein. Seen here are about 200,000 distinct CDR3 sequences, 31% observed once, and the top ten hold over 4%. J is TRBJ1-2 and V is TRBV3-1; perhaps TRBD1 as D (5 bases). The receptor was isolated from a female donor with breast cancer. Some clones in this sample may be carry-over from other donors' samples. Sequenced: axillary lymph node tissue. The CDR3 spells CASSQALRGTYGYTF. The DNA of the CDR3 is TGTGCCAGCAGCCAAGCCCTGAGGGGTACCTATGGCTACACCTTC.